This T cell receptor beta chain was captured by sequencing in a study of a mutant IDH1 vaccine in newly diagnosed glioma. Study-wide context: Vaccines were first given 4-6 weeks after radiotherapy alone, or with temozolomide cycles.

This CDR3 has 12 residues. The germline V and J ends were trimmed by 3 bases and 6 bases, with 8 bases remaining between them. The V gene's germline CDR1 is KGHSH and CDR2 LQKENI. Notes on this clone: The antigen remains undetermined.

Time point of the sample: week 5, during vaccination. In every dose of vaccine, 300 ug of mutant IDH1 20-mer peptide was given alongside topical imiquimod. Only in-frame clones appear in the TCRdb table, and some are missing; sequencing was by immunoSEQ multiplex PCR. Of roughly 34,000 clones in the sample, 56% were seen once. The chain carries TRBV18 and TRBJ2-5; D ambiguous. The receptor was derived from a woman between 18 and 29 years old with glioma. Sequencing used PBMCs, obtained from a glioma patient whose treatment included an IDH1 peptide vaccine. The CDR3 sequence: CASSPPTKTQYF. CDR3 sequence (DNA): TGTGCCAGCTCACCCCCGACGAAGACCCAGTACTTC. Full variable domain (missing parts from reference TRBV18 and TRBJ2-5): NAGVMQNPRHLVRRRGQEARLRCSPMKGHSHVYWYRQLPEEGLKFMVYLQKENIIDESGMPKERFSAEFPKEGPSILRIQQVVRGDSAAYFCASSPPTKTQYFGPGTRLLVL.